The rows below give T cell receptor beta chains drawn from one sample of a study of brain T cells in children with intractable seizures. Method: immunoSEQ multiplex PCR; TCRdb's copy keeps in-frame clones and lacks some. The sample records about 340,000 clones, about 93% being singletons. The specimen comprised peripheral blood, sampled less than 6 months after surgery. The receptors shown here come from a boy under two years old with tuberous sclerosis and intractable seizures. Each CDR3 is given with its conserved first and last residue. A D gene is named only where the DNA matches it firmly. Size is omitted from some rows. Given values are once, few, many or a class for expanded clones.

d_gene: TRBD2; abundance: .; j_gene: TRBJ2-7; v_gene: TRBV18; CDR3nt: TGTGCCAGCTCCCGGACTAGCGGCTCCTACGAGCAGTACTTC; CDR3aa: CASSRTSGSYEQYF
d_gene: .; abundance: .; j_gene: TRBJ2-3; v_gene: TRBV11-3; CDR3nt: TGTGCCAGCACATACCGCCGAGGGCCAGATACGCAGTATTTT; CDR3aa: CASTYRRGPDTQYF
d_gene: .; abundance: many; j_gene: TRBJ1-1; v_gene: TRBV12-3/TRBV12-4; CDR3nt: TGTGCCAGCAGTTTAGGGGGTGCAGCTTTCTTT; CDR3aa: CASSLGGAAFF
d_gene: .; abundance: .; j_gene: TRBJ1-2; v_gene: TRBV6-5; CDR3nt: TGTGCCAGCGGGGGGTTCTATGGCTACACCTTC; CDR3aa: CASGGFYGYTF
d_gene: TRBD2; abundance: .; j_gene: TRBJ2-3; v_gene: TRBV2; CDR3nt: TGTGCCAGCGCAACCCAAGCGGGAGGCGTGAGGGTCACAGATACGCAGTATTTT; CDR3aa: CASATQAGGVRVTDTQYF
d_gene: TRBD1; abundance: .; j_gene: TRBJ2-1; v_gene: TRBV18; CDR3nt: TGTGCCAGCTCACCACTAAACAGGGGCAATGAGCAGTTCTTC; CDR3aa: CASSPLNRGNEQFF
d_gene: .; abundance: .; j_gene: TRBJ2-7; v_gene: TRBV13; CDR3nt: TGTGCCAGCAGCCCCGCAGGAGAGGCCTACGAGCAGTACTTC; CDR3aa: CASSPAGEAYEQYF
d_gene: .; abundance: .; j_gene: TRBJ1-2; v_gene: TRBV28; CDR3nt: TGTGCCAGCAGTACGATCTATGGCTACACCTTC; CDR3aa: CASSTIYGYTF
d_gene: .; abundance: .; j_gene: TRBJ2-2; v_gene: TRBV27; CDR3nt: TGTGCCAGCAGTTTGTGGGGTAGCGGGGAGCTGTTTTTT; CDR3aa: CASSLWGSGELFF
d_gene: .; abundance: .; j_gene: TRBJ1-2; v_gene: TRBV16; CDR3nt: TGTGCCAGCAGCCAGCGGGGGGCTAAGAACTATGGCTACACCTTC; CDR3aa: CASSQRGAKNYGYTF
d_gene: .; abundance: once; j_gene: TRBJ2-1; v_gene: TRBV5-1; CDR3nt: TGCGCCAGCAGCTTTGGGACCTACAATGAGCAGTTCTTC; CDR3aa: CASSFGTYNEQFF
d_gene: .; abundance: .; j_gene: TRBJ1-2; v_gene: TRBV30; CDR3nt: TGTGCCTGGGACCGGACAGTCCATGGCTACACCTTC; CDR3aa: CAWDRTVHGYTF
d_gene: .; abundance: .; j_gene: TRBJ2-5; v_gene: TRBV24-1; CDR3nt: TGTGCCACCAGTGATTTTAAAGGGAGCCAGTACTTC; CDR3aa: CATSDFKGSQYF
d_gene: .; abundance: once; j_gene: TRBJ1-1; v_gene: TRBV19; CDR3nt: TGTGCCAGTAGTATAGTGGCCGGGGAAGCTTTCTTT; CDR3aa: CASSIVAGEAFF
d_gene: TRBD2; abundance: .; j_gene: TRBJ2-3; v_gene: TRBV3-1/TRBV3-2; CDR3nt: TGTGCCAGCAGCCAAGACAGGTGGACTAGCGGGGCCGGCGATACGCAGTATTTT; CDR3aa: CASSQDRWTSGAGDTQYF
d_gene: .; abundance: .; j_gene: TRBJ2-1; v_gene: TRBV20-1; CDR3nt: TGCAGTGCTAGACTATCTGGTGAGCAGTTCTTC; CDR3aa: CSARLSGEQFF
d_gene: .; abundance: .; j_gene: TRBJ1-1; v_gene: TRBV9; CDR3nt: TGTGCCAGCAGCGCGGGGCCAGAAGACACTGAAGCTTTCTTT; CDR3aa: CASSAGPEDTEAFF
d_gene: .; abundance: .; j_gene: TRBJ2-5; v_gene: TRBV4-1; CDR3nt: TGCGCCAGCAGCATAGGGATCCAAGAGACCCAGTACTTC; CDR3aa: CASSIGIQETQYF
d_gene: .; abundance: .; j_gene: TRBJ1-1; v_gene: TRBV6-5; CDR3nt: TGTGCCAGCAGATATACAGTCATGAACACTGAAGCTTTCTTT; CDR3aa: CASRYTVMNTEAFF
d_gene: .; abundance: once; j_gene: TRBJ1-2; v_gene: TRBV25-1; CDR3nt: TGTGCCAGCAGTGAATTCGCGGGCTATGGCTACACCTTC; CDR3aa: CASSEFAGYGYTF
d_gene: .; abundance: .; j_gene: TRBJ1-2; v_gene: TRBV6-1; CDR3nt: TGTGCCAGCAGTGAATTCAGGGCCGGTAACTATGGCTACACCTTC; CDR3aa: CASSEFRAGNYGYTF
d_gene: .; abundance: .; j_gene: TRBJ1-2; v_gene: TRBV10-3; CDR3nt: TGTGCCATCAGTGAGGGTGGGTTGGGCTACACCTTC; CDR3aa: CAISEGGLGYTF
d_gene: TRBD1; abundance: .; j_gene: TRBJ2-7; v_gene: TRBV4-2; CDR3nt: TGTGCCAGCAGCCAGGGACAGGGGGCCTACGAGCAGTACTTC; CDR3aa: CASSQGQGAYEQYF
d_gene: .; abundance: .; j_gene: TRBJ1-5; v_gene: TRBV5-6; CDR3nt: TGTGCCAGCAGCTTAGGCAGCAATCAGCCCCAGCATTTT; CDR3aa: CASSLGSNQPQHF
d_gene: .; abundance: .; j_gene: TRBJ1-1; v_gene: TRBV25-1; CDR3nt: TGTGCCAGCAAGGGGGGAGACACTGAAGCTTTCTTT; CDR3aa: CASKGGDTEAFF
d_gene: .; abundance: .; j_gene: TRBJ1-2; v_gene: TRBV12-3/TRBV12-4; CDR3nt: TGTGCCAGCAACCACTGGGGAGGCTATGGCTACACCTTC; CDR3aa: CASNHWGGYGYTF
d_gene: .; abundance: few; j_gene: TRBJ2-7; v_gene: TRBV9; CDR3nt: TGTGCCAGCAGCGACCAACAGGGCTACGAGCAGTACTTC; CDR3aa: CASSDQQGYEQYF
d_gene: .; abundance: .; j_gene: TRBJ2-3; v_gene: TRBV7-9; CDR3nt: TGTGCCAGCAGCCCCCGGGCTGCTCAGACGCAGTATTTT; CDR3aa: CASSPRAAQTQYF
d_gene: TRBD2; abundance: .; j_gene: TRBJ2-1; v_gene: TRBV5-1; CDR3nt: TGCGCCAGCAGCCTGCATCTTTCTAGCGGAGCTTACAATGAGCAGTTCTTC; CDR3aa: CASSLHLSSGAYNEQFF
d_gene: .; abundance: .; j_gene: TRBJ1-6; v_gene: TRBV19; CDR3nt: TGTGCCAGTAGTATCGGGTTCGGGGTGGGTTCACCCCTCCACTTT; CDR3aa: CASSIGFGVGSPLHF
d_gene: TRBD1; abundance: .; j_gene: TRBJ2-7; v_gene: TRBV7-6; CDR3nt: TGTGCCAGCAGCTTAGTTTTGGATTGGACAGGGGTTGACGAGCAGTACTTC; CDR3aa: CASSLVLDWTGVDEQYF
d_gene: TRBD1; abundance: .; j_gene: TRBJ1-1; v_gene: TRBV7-2; CDR3nt: TGTGCCAGCAGCCAACCGACAGGGGGCATGAACACTGAAGCTTTCTTT; CDR3aa: CASSQPTGGMNTEAFF
d_gene: .; abundance: .; j_gene: TRBJ1-1; v_gene: TRBV25-1; CDR3nt: TGTGCCAGCAGTGAACTCACCCGGGCGGGGGAGACTGAAGCTTTCTTT; CDR3aa: CASSELTRAGETEAFF
d_gene: .; abundance: once; j_gene: TRBJ1-2; v_gene: TRBV28; CDR3nt: TGTGCCAGCAGCCCCATCGATCAATATGGCTACACCTTC; CDR3aa: CASSPIDQYGYTF
d_gene: .; abundance: .; j_gene: TRBJ2-1; v_gene: TRBV4-1; CDR3nt: TGCGCCAGCAGCGAAGGGACCGGAGCCACCCAGCATGAGCAGTTCTTC; CDR3aa: CASSEGTGATQHEQFF
d_gene: TRBD1; abundance: .; j_gene: TRBJ2-1; v_gene: TRBV11-3; CDR3nt: TGTGCCAGCAGCTTCGGGACAGGGGGCAATGAGCAGTTCTTC; CDR3aa: CASSFGTGGNEQFF
d_gene: .; abundance: .; j_gene: TRBJ1-5; v_gene: TRBV6-2/TRBV6-3; CDR3nt: TGTGCCAGCAGTTACTCGGTAGAGGGGCAGCCCCAGCATTTT; CDR3aa: CASSYSVEGQPQHF
d_gene: TRBD2; abundance: once; j_gene: TRBJ2-1; v_gene: TRBV6-4; CDR3nt: TGTGCCAGCAGTCCCCAAGCGGGAAACTCCTACAATGAGCAGTTCTTC; CDR3aa: CASSPQAGNSYNEQFF
d_gene: .; abundance: .; j_gene: TRBJ1-5; v_gene: TRBV19; CDR3nt: TGTGCCAGTAGAGGGGGGACGGCCGCCTATAGCAATCAGCCCCAGCATTTT; CDR3aa: CASRGGTAAYSNQPQHF
d_gene: TRBD1; abundance: .; j_gene: TRBJ1-5; v_gene: TRBV6-1; CDR3nt: TGTGCCAGCAGTGAAAATCGAGAAGGGACAGGGACTCTTAGCAATCAGCCCCAGCATTTT; CDR3aa: CASSENREGTGTLSNQPQHF
d_gene: TRBD2; abundance: .; j_gene: TRBJ2-1; v_gene: TRBV7-2; CDR3nt: TGTGCCAGCAGCTTATCACCGGGACTAGCGTTCCATGAGCAGTTCTTC; CDR3aa: CASSLSPGLAFHEQFF
d_gene: .; abundance: .; j_gene: TRBJ2-7; v_gene: TRBV5-1; CDR3nt: TGCGCCAGCAGCTGGGGGCCCCGGGGGACGATCGGAGAGCAGTACTTC; CDR3aa: CASSWGPRGTIGEQYF
d_gene: .; abundance: .; j_gene: TRBJ1-5; v_gene: TRBV28; CDR3nt: TGTGCCAGCACCTCCCGGTCCAGGGGCAATCAGCCCCAGCATTTT; CDR3aa: CASTSRSRGNQPQHF
d_gene: .; abundance: .; j_gene: TRBJ2-7; v_gene: TRBV4-2; CDR3nt: TGTGCCAGCAGCCACTACTCCGACATGAGCTACGAGCAGTACTTC; CDR3aa: CASSHYSDMSYEQYF
d_gene: .; abundance: .; j_gene: TRBJ1-1; v_gene: TRBV27; CDR3nt: TGTGCCAGCGTCGGGCCCCCGAACACTGAAGCTTTCTTT; CDR3aa: CASVGPPNTEAFF
d_gene: TRBD1; abundance: .; j_gene: TRBJ2-7; v_gene: TRBV7-3; CDR3nt: TGTGCCAGCAGCCCACAGGGGTTTTCCTACGAGCAGTACTTC; CDR3aa: CASSPQGFSYEQYF
d_gene: .; abundance: .; j_gene: TRBJ1-2; v_gene: TRBV18; CDR3nt: TGTGCCAGCTCACCAACTCTGGGGGGCCTTGGCTATGGCTACACCTTC; CDR3aa: CASSPTLGGLGYGYTF
d_gene: .; abundance: .; j_gene: TRBJ1-4; v_gene: TRBV7-6; CDR3nt: TGTGCCAGCAGCTTAGATTCGGACACCCTTAATGAAAAACTGTTTTTT; CDR3aa: CASSLDSDTLNEKLFF
d_gene: .; abundance: few; j_gene: TRBJ1-5; v_gene: TRBV21-1; CDR3nt: TGTGCCAGCAGGCGGCATCAAGGGTGCGTCATTATCCTGATGGGTAATCTGGGTAATCAGCCCCAGCATTTT; CDR3aa: CASRRHQGCVIILMGNLGNQPQHF
d_gene: .; abundance: .; j_gene: TRBJ1-5; v_gene: TRBV30; CDR3nt: TGTGCCTGGAGTGGGGACGGTCGAAATCAGCCCCAGCATTTT; CDR3aa: CAWSGDGRNQPQHF
d_gene: TRBD1; abundance: .; j_gene: TRBJ1-1; v_gene: TRBV24-1; CDR3nt: TGTGCCACCAGTGATGGGGACAGGGACACTGAAGCTTTCTTT; CDR3aa: CATSDGDRDTEAFF
d_gene: TRBD2; abundance: .; j_gene: TRBJ2-5; v_gene: TRBV5-1; CDR3nt: TGCGCCAGCAGCTCGGGGGGATCTGGGGAGACCCAGTACTTC; CDR3aa: CASSSGGSGETQYF
d_gene: TRBD1; abundance: .; j_gene: TRBJ2-1; v_gene: TRBV6-5; CDR3nt: TGTGCCAGCAGCGGGGACAGATACAATGAGCAGTTCTTC; CDR3aa: CASSGDRYNEQFF